What follows are 3 T cell receptor beta chains derived from one specimen sequenced in a study of molecular identifiers for immune sequencing clone quantification. TCRdb passed the PCR reads through MiXCR, listing each CDR3 protein once. The table lists some 590,000 distinct CDR3 sequences, over 25% of them singletons, with 0.75% to 0.8% in the top ten. The sequenced sample consisted of naive CD8+ T cells from blood, with Jurkat cell RNA spiked in. The sample's subset: FACS-sorted CD8+CD4-CCR7+CD45RA+ naive T cells. These receptors all come from a human donor in good health. Some libraries in this study had Jurkat cell RNA spiked in.

This clonotype was picked up many times. This chain links TRBV7-2 with TRBJ2-1, with 12 bases aligning to TRBD2. The CDR3 has 16 amino acids. V trimming: 6 bases; J trimming: 6 bases; junction bases outside the gene matches: 9. Germline loops: CDR1 SGHTA, CDR2 FQGNSA. The DNA of the CDR3 is TGTGCCAGCAGGGACATAGGACTAGCGGGAATCAATGAGCAGTTCTTC. Translating gives CASRDIGLAGINEQFF.

This clonotype was detected many times. V and J are TRBV6-5 and TRBJ2-7, with 7 bases that match TRBD2. The ends lost 5 bases at V and 3 bases at J; junction bases unmatched: 1. The CDR3 is 12 residues long. Germline V gives CDR1 MNHEY, CDR2 SVGAGI. CDR3 residues: CASSGRDYEQYF. The DNA of the CDR3 is TGTGCCAGCAGTGGGAGGGACTACGAGCAGTACTTC.

The sample holds a few counts of this clonotype. The rearrangement links TRBV4-2 to TRBJ2-7, with 7 positions matching TRBD2. Germline V gene data show CDR1 as LGHNA and CDR2 as YNFKEQ. With V trimmed by 2 bases and J by 0 bases, 7 bases remained unmatched. This CDR3 region has 16 residues. The DNA for the CDR3 is TGTGCCAGCAGCCAAAACCTAGCGGATGTCTCCTACGAGCAGTACTTC. Translated: CASSQNLADVSYEQYF.